One sample yielded the 9 T cell receptor beta chains listed below, sequenced in a study of post-analysis software for immune sequencing data. Points from the study as a whole: Four to six TRBV segments were more frequent in patients than controls; TRBV5-6, TRBV5-1 and TRBV20-1 belonged to this group.

Their recognized antigens are unknown. The TCR beta cDNA libraries contained unique molecular identifiers. Each CDR3 protein is one row after TCRdb ran MiXCR on the PCR reads. The data contain fewer than 850,000 distinct CDR3 sequences, roughly 50% of them singletons. Sequenced material: blood. The receptors originated from a girl between 5 and 17 years old with multiple sclerosis.

About this clonotype itself: The junction departs from germline at one end; a sequencing error may be responsible. The CDR3 nucleotides read TGTGCCAGTAGCTACAGCAGCGGGGGGCAGTTCTTC. Translation: CASSYSSGGQFF. V is TRBV7-3 and J is TRBJ2-1; TRBD2 matches 8 bases. The CDR3 runs 12 residues. The V gene's germline CDR1 is SGHTA and CDR2 FQGTGA.

The chain has TRBV29-1 and TRBJ2-1; the D gene is possibly TRBD2 (5 bases). The CDR3 loop spans 14 amino acids. With 7 bases removed from V and 0 bases from J, the gap between germline ends came to 13 bases. Per the germline V gene, CDR1 is SQVTM and CDR2 is ANQGSEA. CDR3 nucleotides: TGCAGCGGTGTTAGCGCGGGCTCCTACAATGAGCAGTTCTTC. Translation: CSGVSAGSYNEQFF.

The V gene is TRBV28, the J gene TRBJ2-7; D gene ambiguous. Germline V gives CDR1 MDHEN, CDR2 SYDVKM. V was shortened by 2 bases and J by 4 bases, with 9 bases between the two germline ends. This CDR3 contains 13 residues. The chain's CDR3 is CASSLTALYEQYF. CDR3 bases: TGTGCCAGCAGTTTAACTGCCCTGTACGAGCAGTACTTC.

A note on this clonotype: One end of the junction does not line up with germline, which may come from a read error. This chain links TRBV11-3 with TRBJ2-7; 7 nucleotides match TRBD1. This CDR3 has 15 amino acids. Germline V gene data show CDR1 as SGHNT and CDR2 as YENEEA. The CDR3 DNA follows: TGTGCCAGCAGTCCAGGGGGTTTCGGGTCCTACGAGCAGTGCTTC. Translation gives CASSPGGFGSYEQCF.

The V gene is TRBV27, the J gene TRBJ2-7; 9 bases fit TRBD1. Germline-derived CDR1 and CDR2 are MNHEY and SMNVEV (reference sequence). The CDR3 contains 14 residues. The trim removed 5 bases at V and 6 bases at J, leaving 8 bases unmatched. The CDR3 reads CASSPWTGATEQYF. CDR3 nucleotides: TGTGCCAGCAGTCCATGGACAGGGGCGACCGAGCAGTACTTC.

This clonotype was picked up many times. J is TRBJ2-3 and V is TRBV11-3, with unresolved D. Germline CDR1 is SGHNT and CDR2 is YENEEA. The CDR3 is 12 amino acids. Trimming removed 3 bases from V and 2 bases from J, with 3 bases in between. CDR3: CASSFHTDTQYF. Here the CDR3 DNA reads TGTGCCAGCAGCTTCCACACAGATACGCAGTATTTT.

This clonotype was detected ten times or more. The chain has TRBV29-1 and TRBJ2-7, with D perhaps being TRBD1 or TRBD2 (8 bases each). This CDR3 is built from 14 residues. Trimming took 7 bases from V and 4 from J, leaving 20 bases between them. Germline CDR1 is SQVTM and CDR2 is ANQGSEA. As DNA, the CDR3 is TGCAGCGCCGGGGGGGCAGGGGGCTTATACGAGCAGTACTTC. It encodes CSAGGAGGLYEQYF.

This clonotype was observed a few times. J is TRBJ2-1 and V is TRBV7-9; D perhaps matches TRBD2 (6 bases). This CDR3 has 15 amino acids. The germline V gene encodes CDR1 SEHNR and CDR2 FQNEAQ (reference sequence). The ends were cut back, 3 bases at V and 2 bases at J, with 11 bases in the middle. This CDR3 is CASSFRTSTYNEQFF. The CDR3 region has the DNA TGTGCCAGCAGCTTCCGAACTAGCACCTACAATGAGCAGTTCTTC.

The V call is TRBV7-9, the J call TRBJ2-3; 11 bases fit TRBD1. Losses at the gene ends were 2 bases for V and 5 bases for J; bases not matched to a gene: 12. The CDR3 totals 18 residues. The germline V gene encodes CDR1 SEHNR and CDR2 FQNEAQ (reference sequence). CDR3 loop: CASSLRPPRTGGRDTQYF. CDR3 coding DNA: TGTGCCAGCAGCTTACGCCCTCCAAGGACAGGGGGCAGAGATACGCAGTATTTT.